This T cell receptor (beta chain) emerged from a study of T cell changes during pregnancy in multiple sclerosis. Looked up from germline, CDR1 is MNHEY and CDR2 is SMNVEV (reference sequence). This CDR3 is 16 amino acids long. Trimming cost V 1 base and J 4 bases, with 14 bases left between them. Data came from immunoSEQ multiplex PCR; TCRdb stores just in-frame clones and leaves some out. The data contain approximately 70,000 clones, about 91% of them singletons. The sequence came from a female donor with multiple sclerosis, enrolled in a pregnancy study. The sample in question was peripheral blood, obtained after pregnancy. This sequence joins TRBV27 and TRBJ1-5; D perhaps matches TRBD1 (5 bases). CDR3 residues: CASSLYARVGNQPQHF. As DNA, the CDR3 is TGTGCCAGCAGTTTATACGCCAGGGTCGGGAATCAGCCCCAGCATTTT.